One T cell receptor beta chain is described in this entry. This entry is derived from a study of blood T cell repertoires in COVID-19. Study details: PBMCs, B-cell-depleted T cells, or T cells provided the cDNA or gDNA that made up the material.

This CDR3 is built from 15 residues. The V gene's germline CDR1 is LNHDA and CDR2 SQIVND (reference sequence). V shed 4 bases, J shed 0 bases, and the junction held 3 bases outside the gene matches. Only in-frame clones appear in the TCRdb table, and some are missing; sequencing was by immunoSEQ multiplex PCR. The table has around 65,000 clones, around 80% seen once. The TCR comes from an elderly woman with active or convalescent COVID-19. The source material was peripheral blood. The V and J genes are TRBV19 and TRBJ2-1; 7 positions match TRBD2. CDR3 coding DNA: TGTGCCAGTAGTAAGTCGGGGGGCTCCTACAATGAGCAGTTCTTC. This encodes CASSKSGGSYNEQFF. The complete variable domain, with remaining parts taken from reference TRBV19 and TRBJ2-1, reads DGGITQSPKYLFRKEGQNVTLSCEQNLNHDAMYWYRQDPGQGLRLIYYSQIVNDFQKGDIAEGYSVSREKKESFPLTVTSAQKNPTAFYLCASSKSGGSYNEQFFGPGTRLTVL.